The following is a T cell receptor (beta chain) sequence with its context. Its antigen remains unidentified. This sample stems from a study of cytomegalovirus exposure and HLA in healthy donors. Here immunoSEQ multiplex PCR was the method, and the copy in TCRdb shows in-frame clones only, minus some. Of 90,000 to 150,000 clones in the sample, roughly 88% were seen once. The CDR3 is 15 amino acids. From germline, CDR1 is SGDLS and CDR2 YYNGEE. Trimming took 4 bases from V and 7 from J; bases not matched to a gene: 11. Study-level findings and limits: It was found in a later analysis that first-cohort TCR clusters tended to co-occur in the 90 to 150 validation repertoires. The listing of roughly 160 TCR beta chains classed them as cytomegalovirus-associated.

The sequence was collected from a woman younger than 30 in good health and CMV-seropositive. The rearrangement links TRBV9 to TRBJ1-5; TRBD1 aligns across 7 bases. The sample comprised PBMCs. The CDR3 sequence is CASSPTGASRQPQHF. Here the CDR3 DNA reads TGTGCCAGCAGCCCAACAGGGGCAAGTCGGCAGCCCCAGCATTTT.